A selection of T cell receptor beta chains follows, all from one sample in a study of blood T cell repertoires in COVID-19. Sequencing was performed with immunoSEQ multiplex PCR; in TCRdb, only in-frame clones are kept and a portion is missing. The table lists about 98,000 clones, over 70% of them singletons, with 4.1% in the top ten. The specimen was peripheral blood. The receptors here all came from a man aged 55 to 69 with acute or convalescent COVID-19. The CDR3 runs from the conserved cysteine through the conserved F or W. D genes are given only for firm matches. Some rows mark clone size as missing; the rest say once, few, many or name a class of expanded clone.

j_gene | d_gene | abundance | v_gene | CDR3aa | CDR3nt
TRBJ2-3 | TRBD2 | many | TRBV5-6 | CASRVGLAETDTQYF | TGTGCCAGCAGGGTAGGACTAGCGGAAACAGATACGCAGTATTTT
TRBJ2-5 | TRBD2 | NA | TRBV29-1 | CSVAGGQETQYF | TGCAGCGTTGCGGGAGGGCAAGAGACCCAGTACTTC
TRBJ1-5 | TRBD1 | many | TRBV6-5 | CASSLQGFSNQPQHF | TGTGCCAGCAGCCTACAGGGGTTTAGCAATCAGCCCCAGCATTTT
TRBJ1-1 | NA | few | TRBV6-5 | CASSYSRLLNTEAFF | TGTGCCAGCAGTTACTCGCGCCTATTGAACACTGAAGCTTTCTTT
TRBJ1-1 | NA | NA | TRBV18 | CASSPLTGKTEAFF | TGTGCCAGCTCACCACTAACAGGGAAGACTGAAGCTTTCTTT
TRBJ1-2 | NA | once | TRBV7-9 | CASSLEQTRVYGYTF | TGTGCCAGCAGCTTGGAACAGACGAGGGTCTATGGCTACACCTTC
TRBJ2-6 | NA | NA | TRBV14 | CASSLAGANVLTF | TGTGCCAGCAGCTTAGCTGGAGCCAACGTCCTGACTTTC
TRBJ1-2 | TRBD1 | NA | TRBV11-2 | CASSRAGTGANYGYTF | TGTGCCAGCAGCCGGGCCGGGACAGGGGCTAACTATGGCTACACCTTC
TRBJ1-6 | TRBD1 | NA | TRBV25-1 | CASGFRGQGENSPLHF | TGTGCCAGCGGGTTCCGCGGACAGGGGGAAAATTCACCCCTCCACTTT
TRBJ1-2 | TRBD1 | once | TRBV4-3 | CASSRDRLYGYTF | TGCGCCAGCAGCAGGGACAGACTCTATGGCTACACCTTC
TRBJ1-2 | NA | NA | TRBV19 | CASSMGLTGDYGYTF | TGTGCCAGTAGTATGGGACTCACCGGGGACTATGGCTACACCTTC
TRBJ2-7 | NA | NA | TRBV5-1 | CASSPQAGYEQYF | TGCGCCAGCAGCCCCCAGGCGGGGTACGAGCAGTACTTC
TRBJ1-1 | NA | NA | TRBV7-9 | CASSRQATEAFF | TGTGCCAGCAGCCGACAGGCCACTGAAGCTTTCTTT
TRBJ2-7 | NA | once | TRBV13 | CASSPQGSYEQYF | TGTGCCAGCAGTCCCCAGGGGTCCTACGAGCAGTACTTC
TRBJ2-5 | TRBD1 | NA | TRBV10-3 | CAINRQGASQETQYF | TGTGCCATCAACCGACAGGGGGCGAGTCAAGAGACCCAGTACTTC
TRBJ1-5 | NA | few | TRBV30 | CAWSELGDQPQHF | TGTGCCTGGAGTGAGCTAGGGGATCAGCCCCAGCATTTT
TRBJ1-2 | NA | NA | TRBV18 | CASAVRQIDTLGYTF | TGTGCCAGCGCAGTGAGGCAGATAGATACCCTGGGCTACACCTTC
TRBJ2-1 | NA | NA | TRBV10-2 | CASSDPMSEQFF | TGCGCCAGCAGTGACCCCATGAGCGAGCAGTTCTTC
TRBJ1-1 | NA | NA | TRBV11-3 | CASSFQGVNTEAFF | TGTGCCAGCAGCTTTCAAGGGGTGAACACTGAAGCTTTCTTT
TRBJ1-1 | NA | NA | TRBV4-1 | CASSQVVSTEAFF | TGCGCCAGCAGCCAAGTAGTTAGCACTGAAGCTTTCTTT
TRBJ2-5 | NA | NA | TRBV5-4 | CASSVEPPETQYF | TGTGCCAGCAGCGTAGAGCCTCCCGAGACCCAGTACTTC
TRBJ2-7 | TRBD2 | once | TRBV9 | CASSPSSGDEQYF | TGTGCCAGCAGCCCGAGTAGCGGGGACGAGCAGTACTTC
TRBJ2-6 | NA | NA | TRBV4-1 | CASSPQGGSGANVLTF | TGCGCCAGCAGCCCTCAGGGTGGCTCTGGGGCCAACGTCCTGACTTTC
TRBJ2-1 | TRBD1 | NA | TRBV19 | CASSSYRTGGYNEQFF | TGTGCCAGTAGCTCTTATCGGACAGGGGGTTACAATGAGCAGTTCTTC
TRBJ1-1 | NA | few | TRBV11-2 | CASSLEAANTEAFF | TGTGCCAGCAGCTTAGAGGCTGCGAACACTGAAGCTTTCTTT
TRBJ1-1 | TRBD1 | NA | TRBV5-1 | CASSPGTGFEAFF | TGCGCCAGCAGCCCCGGGACAGGGTTTGAAGCTTTCTTT
TRBJ1-1 | NA | NA | TRBV6-5 | CASSYGRGLLYTEAFF | TGTGCCAGCAGTTACGGCAGGGGCTTACTCTACACTGAAGCTTTCTTT
TRBJ1-4 | TRBD1 | NA | TRBV11-3 | CASSTGQINEKLFF | TGTGCCAGCAGCACGGGACAGATTAATGAAAAACTGTTTTTT
TRBJ2-1 | NA | NA | TRBV5-1 | CASTHFRGTGSYNEQFF | TGCGCCAGCACTCACTTTCGCGGGACGGGAAGCTACAATGAGCAGTTCTTC
TRBJ1-2 | NA | NA | TRBV27 | CASSYVSDGGYTF | TGTGCCAGCAGTTATGTCAGCGACGGAGGCTACACCTTC
TRBJ2-3 | TRBD2 | NA | TRBV19 | CASSIGTSGGASTDTQYF | TGTGCCAGTAGTATAGGGACTAGCGGGGGGGCTAGCACAGATACGCAGTATTTT
TRBJ1-5 | NA | NA | TRBV18 | CASSPGGGNQPQHF | TGTGCCAGCTCACCAGGAGGAGGCAATCAGCCCCAGCATTTT
TRBJ1-3 | NA | NA | TRBV18 | CASSINRGESGNTIYF | TGTGCCAGCTCAATCAACCGGGGGGAGTCTGGAAACACCATATATTTT
TRBJ1-6 | TRBD1 | NA | TRBV6-1 | CASSETGAYNSPLHF | TGTGCCAGCAGTGAGACAGGGGCCTATAATTCACCCCTCCACTTT
TRBJ2-1 | TRBD1 | NA | TRBV24-1 | CATTDRGGHEQFF | TGTGCCACCACAGACAGGGGTGGGCATGAGCAGTTCTTC
TRBJ2-5 | NA | NA | TRBV24-1 | CATSDFGRSGGYQETQYF | TGTGCCACCAGTGATTTTGGTAGAAGCGGCGGGTACCAAGAGACCCAGTACTTC
TRBJ2-3 | NA | NA | TRBV19 | CASSIEGTLLTDTQYF | TGTGCCAGTAGTATAGAAGGGACTCTGCTCACAGATACGCAGTATTTT
TRBJ2-7 | NA | few | TRBV7-2 | CASTPDISYEQYF | TGTGCCAGTACCCCAGACATTTCCTACGAGCAGTACTTC
TRBJ1-6 | NA | NA | TRBV30 | CAWRHWTIRADNSPLHF | TGTGCCTGGAGGCATTGGACAATACGGGCAGATAATTCACCCCTCCACTTT
TRBJ2-3 | NA | NA | TRBV14 | CASSQGTGTQYF | TGTGCCAGCAGCCAAGGGACTGGGACGCAGTATTTT
TRBJ1-2 | NA | NA | TRBV11-2 | CASSLDQAAFYGYTF | TGTGCCAGCAGCTTAGATCAGGCAGCCTTCTATGGCTACACCTTC
TRBJ2-3 | TRBD2 | NA | TRBV5-1 | CASAADLAGTTDTQYF | TGCGCCAGCGCGGCAGACCTAGCGGGGACCACAGATACGCAGTATTTT
TRBJ1-1 | TRBD1 | NA | TRBV5-4 | CATAGTGGLNTEAFF | TGTGCCACCGCCGGGACAGGGGGGCTGAACACTGAAGCTTTCTTT
TRBJ2-2 | NA | NA | TRBV24-1 | CATSDTYANTGELFF | TGTGCCACCAGTGACACCTACGCGAACACCGGGGAGCTGTTTTTT
TRBJ2-7 | TRBD2 | NA | TRBV9 | CASGTSDFSYEQYF | TGTGCCAGCGGTACTAGCGACTTCTCCTACGAGCAGTACTTC
TRBJ2-1 | TRBD2 | NA | TRBV7-9 | CASSAGTSGSYDEQFF | TGTGCCAGCAGCGCCGGGACTAGCGGGAGCTACGATGAGCAGTTCTTC
TRBJ1-1 | NA | NA | TRBV6-5 | CASKGEVEAFF | TGTGCCAGCAAGGGGGAAGTTGAAGCTTTCTTT
TRBJ2-1 | TRBD2 | once | TRBV11-2 | CASSSLTSGREYEQFF | TGTGCCAGCAGCTCCCTCACTAGCGGGAGGGAATATGAGCAGTTCTTC
TRBJ1-1 | NA | once | TRBV19 | CASSRVPPLEAFF | TGTGCCAGTAGTAGAGTGCCGCCCCTTGAAGCTTTCTTT
TRBJ2-2 | NA | NA | TRBV7-3 | CASSLGLPNTGELFF | TGTGCCAGCAGCTTAGGACTACCAAACACCGGGGAGCTGTTTTTT
TRBJ2-7 | NA | NA | TRBV5-5 | CASSLLTGSSYEQYF | TGTGCCAGCAGCTTATTGACAGGTTCTTCCTACGAGCAGTACTTC
TRBJ1-2 | NA | NA | TRBV19 | CASTDDRGYGYTF | TGTGCCAGTACCGACGACCGGGGCTATGGCTACACCTTC
TRBJ2-3 | NA | NA | TRBV9 | CASSVRDYADTQYF | TGTGCCAGCAGCGTACGGGATTACGCAGATACGCAGTATTTT
TRBJ1-2 | TRBD1 | NA | TRBV3-1/TRBV3-2 | CASSPRTGGHGYTF | TGTGCCAGCAGCCCGCGGACAGGGGGCCATGGCTACACCTTC
TRBJ1-4 | NA | NA | TRBV5-1 | CASSSGTITNEKLFF | TGCGCCAGCAGCTCGGGGACAATAACTAATGAAAAACTGTTTTTT
TRBJ2-5 | TRBD2 | NA | TRBV5-1 | CASSLALAGGETQYF | TGCGCCAGCAGCTTGGCTCTAGCGGGAGGGGAGACCCAGTACTTC